The present T cell receptor beta chain was sequenced within a study of blood T cell repertoires in COVID-19. At the level of the study: The United States, Italy and Spain were the sources of the acute and convalescent COVID-19 samples. T cells, B-cell-depleted T cells, or PBMCs provided the cDNA or gDNA that served as material.

The CDR3 is 14 residues long. Germline loops: CDR1 SNHLY, CDR2 FYNNEI. Trimming removed 3 bases from V and 2 bases from J, with 10 bases in between. This clone has only one observation. Original analysis: The authors estimated nucleated cell counts from reference gene primer amplification. Sequencing was performed with immunoSEQ multiplex PCR; in TCRdb, only in-frame clones are kept and a portion is missing. V and J calls plus clone size are reproduced from that table; the DNA served to infer D and trimming. The repertoire includes 120,000 to 150,000 clones, roughly four fifths of them detected once, and around 15% sits in the top ten.

V is TRBV2 and J is TRBJ1-2; D might be TRBD1 (5 bases). This receptor was taken from a human donor with acute or convalescent COVID-19. The donor label of this sample is uncertain. Sequenced material: peripheral blood. The CDR3 region is CASSERTQNYGYTF. The CDR3 DNA reads as TGTGCCAGCAGTGAGAGGACACAAAACTATGGCTACACCTTC.